Sequencing of this T cell receptor (beta chain) was carried out in a study of cytomegalovirus exposure and HLA in healthy donors. Both 60 Vbeta primers and 13 Jbeta primers went into the PCR. Produced via immunoSEQ multiplex PCR; TCRdb's table is partial and in-frame only. The sample includes 120,000 or so clones, about 84% of them seen just once. The receptor was derived from a man younger than 35 in good health and CMV-seropositive. Sequences were obtained from PBMCs.

CDR3 protein: CALQTGGYTF. The CDR3 nucleotides are TGTGCCTTACAGACAGGAGGCTACACCTTC. The V call is TRBV30, the J call TRBJ1-2, with D perhaps matching TRBD1 (6 bases). CDR1 and CDR2 (germline): GTSNPN, SVGIG (reference sequence). Trimming cost V 7 bases and J 8 bases, with 11 bases left between them. The CDR3 is made up of 10 amino acids.